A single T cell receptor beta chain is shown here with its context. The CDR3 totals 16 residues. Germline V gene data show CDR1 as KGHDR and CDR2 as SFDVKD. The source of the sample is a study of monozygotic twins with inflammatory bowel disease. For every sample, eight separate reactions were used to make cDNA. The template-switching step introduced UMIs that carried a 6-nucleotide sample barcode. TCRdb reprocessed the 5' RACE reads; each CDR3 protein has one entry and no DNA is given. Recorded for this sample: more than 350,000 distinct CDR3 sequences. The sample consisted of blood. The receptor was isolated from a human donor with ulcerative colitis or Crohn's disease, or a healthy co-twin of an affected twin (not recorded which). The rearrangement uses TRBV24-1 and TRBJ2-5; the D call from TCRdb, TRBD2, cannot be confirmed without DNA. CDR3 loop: CATSDSGPGFQETQYF.